Included here is one T cell receptor (beta chain) sequence, with context. This entry comes from a study of T cells after posttransplantation cyclophosphamide. Sampled 1 year posttransplant, controls received myeloablative marrow transplants, methotrexate and a calcineurin inhibitor. The ends lost 8 bases at V and 6 bases at J; junction bases unmatched: 9. The CDR3 length is 15 residues. The germline CDR1 and CDR2 sequences are MDHEN and SYDVKM. Here immunoSEQ multiplex PCR was the method, and the copy in TCRdb shows in-frame clones only, minus some. The data show approximately 10,000 clones, 89% seen once.

The rearrangement links TRBV28 to TRBJ1-6, with 8 bases matching TRBD1. This clonotype was sampled from a male patient aged 50 to 59 who received an allogeneic stem cell transplant from an unrelated donor, was CMV-positive, and had chronic GVHD only. The T cells may partly be graft donor cells. The material was PBMCs, obtained about 430 days after allogeneic stem cell transplant with calcineurin inhibitor and methotrexate. CDR3 residues: CASAPGGKRNSPLHF. CDR3 DNA: TGTGCCAGCGCCCCAGGGGGCAAGCGTAATTCACCCCTCCACTTT.